This T cell receptor beta chain was retrieved from a study of glioma-infiltrating T cells after dendritic cell vaccination. Across the study: The vaccine used monocyte-derived dendritic cells pulsed overnight with autologous tumor lysate. Study-level results: Higher TCR clonality did not directly relate to longer survival. Only a small number of patients had complete blood and tumor samples.

V lost 3 bases and J lost 8; bases outside the gene matches: 9. From germline, CDR1 is LNHDA and CDR2 SQIVND (reference sequence). This CDR3 has 15 amino acids. Time point noted: after dendritic cell vaccination, including at tumor progression/relapse. Input was 2 ug genomic DNA, or all available if less. Libraries were prepared by immunoSEQ multiplex PCR; TCRdb keeps only in-frame clonotypes and omits some of them. This sample carries under 130,000 clones, roughly 89% of them seen once, and the ten largest clones take approximately 2.7%. Regarding this clone: The antigen is undetermined.

The gene calls are TRBV19 and TRBJ1-2, with 10 bases fitting TRBD1. The sequence was obtained from a human donor with glioblastoma. The material was blood, obtained after dendritic cell vaccination. This CDR3 reads CASSMTGGSMGGYTF. The CDR3 DNA reads as TGTGCCAGTAGTATGACAGGGGGCTCGATGGGCGGCTACACCTTC.